The entry below gives a single T cell receptor beta chain sequence along with its context. This sample is part of a study of high-grade serous ovarian cancer treatment subgroups. Study overall: Each sample yielded on average 7,494 unique TCR beta rearrangements from around 14,000 reads.

Tumor tissue was taken before any definitive surgery or chemotherapy was given. Data came from immunoSEQ multiplex PCR; TCRdb stores just in-frame clones and leaves some out. The sample records over 2,500 clones, 80% being singletons. Material: tumor tissue. The clonotype originates from a human donor with high-grade serous ovarian cancer.

This CDR3 is CSVDAYGETQYF. The CDR3 nucleotides are TGCAGCGTGGATGCTTATGGGGAGACCCAGTACTTC. The rearrangement uses TRBV29-1 and TRBJ2-5; D not resolved. Per germline, CDR1 SQVTM and CDR2 ANQGSEA. The CDR3 sequence is 12 residues long. The ends were cut back, 6 bases at V and 5 bases at J, with 13 bases in the middle.